This T cell receptor beta chain was captured by sequencing in a study of blood T cell repertoires in COVID-19. On the study more broadly: COVID-19 samples from acute and convalescent phases originated in the United States, Italy and Spain.

This table comes from immunoSEQ multiplex PCR, and its TCRdb copy is limited to in-frame clones, with some not included. The sample carries 45,000 to 70,000 clones, 80% recorded once. This CDR3 region has 15 residues. Germline V gene sequence: CDR1 SEHNR, CDR2 FQNEAQ (reference sequence). Trimming cost V 4 bases and J 3 bases; bases outside gene matches: 5. This chain connects TRBV7-9 to TRBJ1-4; TRBD1 aligns across 7 bases. Sequencing was performed on peripheral blood. The clonotype comes from a man aged 60 to 69 with acute or convalescent COVID-19. This chain's CDR3 is CASSSHRGPNEKLFF. CDR3 in DNA: TGTGCCAGCAGCTCACACAGGGGACCTAATGAAAAACTGTTTTTT.